This TCR beta chain was identified during a study of tumor-infiltrating lymphocytes in oesophageal squamous cell carcinoma. TCRdb ran MiXCR on the PCR reads and lists one entry per CDR3 protein. The sample has some 25,000 distinct CDR3 sequences, roughly 35% seen once. CDR3 length: 15 amino acids. Germline CDR1 and CDR2: SGHTA and FQGTGA. This TCR was sampled from a male donor with esophageal squamous cell carcinoma. The specimen was esophageal tumor tissue. This chain links TRBV7-3 with TRBJ2-5, with a possible D match to TRBD1 (6 bases). With the DNA end fitting TRBJ2-7 better, the J assignment may be wrong. Written as DNA, the CDR3 is TGTGCCAGCAGCTTACGACGGGACAATGTCTACGAGCAGTACTTC. This gives the protein CASSLRRDNVYEQYF.